This is a list of T cell receptor beta chains from one sample in a study of cytomegalovirus exposure and HLA in healthy donors. This table comes from immunoSEQ multiplex PCR, and its TCRdb copy is limited to in-frame clones, with some not included. The sample contains about 190,000 clones, over 60% of which appear only once. Sequencing used PBMCs. The source of these receptors is a woman aged 25 to 39 in good health and CMV-seropositive. Each CDR3 is given with its conserved first and last residue. Fields, in order: clone size, V gene, J gene, CDR3 length, D gene, CDR3 DNA, CDR3 protein. A D gene is named only where the DNA matches it firmly. Clone sizes are given selectively: once, few, many, or a class where the clone is expanded.

abundance: -
v_gene: TRBV7-3
j_gene: TRBJ1-1
len: 13
d_gene: -
CDR3nt: TGTGCCAGCAGCTCCCTCTCGAACACTGAAGCTTTCTTT
CDR3aa: CASSSLSNTEAFF

abundance: few
v_gene: TRBV28
j_gene: TRBJ2-3
len: 12
d_gene: -
CDR3nt: TGTGCCAGCAGTGTGGGGGGAGATACGCAGTATTTT
CDR3aa: CASSVGGDTQYF

abundance: once
v_gene: TRBV19
j_gene: TRBJ1-5
len: 16
d_gene: TRBD1
CDR3nt: TGTGCCAGTAATTTGAAGGGGGCTTGGAGCAATCAGCCCCAGCATTTT
CDR3aa: CASNLKGAWSNQPQHF

abundance: -
v_gene: TRBV20-1
j_gene: TRBJ2-7
len: 11
d_gene: -
CDR3nt: TGCAGTGCTAGGAGCATGTCTGATCGGTACTTC
CDR3aa: CSARSMSDRYF

abundance: -
v_gene: TRBV9
j_gene: TRBJ2-2
len: 12
d_gene: -
CDR3nt: TGTGCCAGCAGCGTGAACAAGGGGGAGCTGTTTTTT
CDR3aa: CASSVNKGELFF

abundance: -
v_gene: TRBV2
j_gene: TRBJ2-7
len: 13
d_gene: TRBD1
CDR3nt: TGTGCCAGCAGTGGACAGGGGACCTACGAGCAGTACTTC
CDR3aa: CASSGQGTYEQYF

abundance: -
v_gene: TRBV5-1
j_gene: TRBJ2-5
len: 13
d_gene: -
CDR3nt: TGCGCCAGCAGCTTGGTGGCGGGGGAGACCCAGTACTTC
CDR3aa: CASSLVAGETQYF

abundance: -
v_gene: TRBV15
j_gene: TRBJ1-1
len: 17
d_gene: -
CDR3nt: TGTGCCACCAGCAGAGCACAAACCGACCCAGGGTACTCTGAAGCTTTCTTT
CDR3aa: CATSRAQTDPGYSEAFF

abundance: -
v_gene: TRBV6-1
j_gene: TRBJ1-4
len: 14
d_gene: -
CDR3nt: TGTGCCAGCAGTGTCGTCACCCAGAATGAAAAACTGTTTTTT
CDR3aa: CASSVVTQNEKLFF

abundance: -
v_gene: TRBV6-6
j_gene: TRBJ1-5
len: 14
d_gene: -
CDR3nt: TGTGCCAGCAGCGGGGGGGTTAGCAATCAGCCCCAGCATTTT
CDR3aa: CASSGGVSNQPQHF

abundance: -
v_gene: TRBV29-1
j_gene: TRBJ2-3
len: 15
d_gene: TRBD2
CDR3nt: TGCAGCGTGGCCGCGGGGGGGGCCCCCACAGATACGCAGTATTTT
CDR3aa: CSVAAGGAPTDTQYF

abundance: -
v_gene: TRBV28
j_gene: TRBJ1-1
len: 15
d_gene: -
CDR3nt: TGTGCCAGCAGTCGAGACCTTACGGGGAACACTGAAGCTTTCTTT
CDR3aa: CASSRDLTGNTEAFF

abundance: -
v_gene: TRBV27
j_gene: TRBJ1-1
len: 16
d_gene: -
CDR3nt: TGTGCCAGCAGTTTACAGGGGCGCAAGTTCCCCACTGAAGCTTTCTTT
CDR3aa: CASSLQGRKFPTEAFF

abundance: -
v_gene: TRBV5-6
j_gene: TRBJ2-3
len: 15
d_gene: -
CDR3nt: TGTGCCAGCAGCTTGAGGGGGTTCCTCACAGATACGCAGTATTTT
CDR3aa: CASSLRGFLTDTQYF

abundance: -
v_gene: TRBV28
j_gene: TRBJ2-1
len: 15
d_gene: TRBD2
CDR3nt: TGTGCCAGCAGATCATACAGCGGGGCCTACAATGAGCAGTTCTTC
CDR3aa: CASRSYSGAYNEQFF

abundance: -
v_gene: TRBV11-2
j_gene: TRBJ1-1
len: 16
d_gene: TRBD1
CDR3nt: TGTGCCAGCAGCTTAGGTACAGGGGGCGACGACACTGAAGCTTTCTTT
CDR3aa: CASSLGTGGDDTEAFF

abundance: few
v_gene: TRBV28
j_gene: TRBJ1-2
len: 13
d_gene: -
CDR3nt: TGTGCCAGCAGGCCACAGGGTAACTATGGCTACACCTTC
CDR3aa: CASRPQGNYGYTF

abundance: few
v_gene: TRBV5-1
j_gene: TRBJ2-3
len: 17
d_gene: TRBD2
CDR3nt: TGCGCCAGCAGCTTGGCCAGTAGCGGGAGTTCCACAGATACGCAGTATTTT
CDR3aa: CASSLASSGSSTDTQYF

abundance: -
v_gene: TRBV29-1
j_gene: TRBJ1-2
len: 13
d_gene: -
CDR3nt: TGCAGCGTTTGGTCAGGGCTTAGCTATGGCTACACCTTC
CDR3aa: CSVWSGLSYGYTF

abundance: -
v_gene: TRBV11-2
j_gene: TRBJ2-3
len: 16
d_gene: TRBD1
CDR3nt: TGTGCCAGCAGCTTAGGTTTGGGACAGGGTACAGATACGCAGTATTTT
CDR3aa: CASSLGLGQGTDTQYF

abundance: few
v_gene: TRBV7-9
j_gene: TRBJ2-2
len: 13
d_gene: -
CDR3nt: TGTGCCAGCAGCTTGGGCCCGATTTGGGAGCTGTTTTTT
CDR3aa: CASSLGPIWELFF

abundance: -
v_gene: TRBV5-6
j_gene: TRBJ2-2
len: 16
d_gene: -
CDR3nt: TGTGCCAGCAGCCGTAATGGCAACACGAACACCGGGGAGCTGTTTTTT
CDR3aa: CASSRNGNTNTGELFF

abundance: -
v_gene: TRBV2
j_gene: TRBJ1-1
len: 14
d_gene: TRBD1
CDR3nt: TGTGCCAGCAGTGATGGGGACAGGTACCATGAAGCTTTCTTT
CDR3aa: CASSDGDRYHEAFF

abundance: -
v_gene: TRBV11-2
j_gene: TRBJ1-3
len: 16
d_gene: TRBD1
CDR3nt: TGTGCCAGCAGCTATCTAGGGACAGGGTTTGGAAACACCATATATTTT
CDR3aa: CASSYLGTGFGNTIYF

abundance: once
v_gene: TRBV5-4
j_gene: TRBJ2-3
len: 15
d_gene: TRBD2
CDR3nt: TGTGCCAGCAGCTTGCGGCGGGGGGGCACAGATACGCAGTATTTT
CDR3aa: CASSLRRGGTDTQYF

abundance: -
v_gene: TRBV9
j_gene: TRBJ2-5
len: 16
d_gene: TRBD1
CDR3nt: TGTGCCAGCAGCGTAGTGGGGACAGGACGCCAAGAGACCCAGTACTTC
CDR3aa: CASSVVGTGRQETQYF

abundance: -
v_gene: TRBV5-1
j_gene: TRBJ2-2
len: 14
d_gene: TRBD1
CDR3nt: TGCGCCAGCAGCGCGGACAGGAACACCGGGGAGCTGCTTTTT
CDR3aa: CASSADRNTGELLF

abundance: -
v_gene: TRBV5-6
j_gene: TRBJ1-6
len: 16
d_gene: -
CDR3nt: TGTGCCAGCAGCTTGTGGGAGGGCGCTTATAATTCACCCCTCCACTTT
CDR3aa: CASSLWEGAYNSPLHF

abundance: once
v_gene: TRBV27
j_gene: TRBJ1-6
len: 17
d_gene: -
CDR3nt: TGTGCCAGCAGTCTCCGCCGGCAGCCCGAGGGTGGTTCACCCCTCCACTTT
CDR3aa: CASSLRRQPEGGSPLHF

abundance: few
v_gene: TRBV9
j_gene: TRBJ2-3
len: 15
d_gene: TRBD2
CDR3nt: TGTGCCAGCAGCGTAGGTAGCGGGAAGACAGATACGCAGTATTTT
CDR3aa: CASSVGSGKTDTQYF

abundance: -
v_gene: TRBV25-1
j_gene: TRBJ1-2
len: 15
d_gene: -
CDR3nt: TGTGCCAGCAGTGAGAGTCACGGGAGCTCGAAGGGCTACACCTTC
CDR3aa: CASSESHGSSKGYTF

abundance: -
v_gene: TRBV7-2
j_gene: TRBJ2-5
len: 15
d_gene: -
CDR3nt: TGTGCCAGCAGCTTAGAAGTGGGGCCCTGGGAGACCCAGTACTTC
CDR3aa: CASSLEVGPWETQYF

abundance: few
v_gene: TRBV19
j_gene: TRBJ1-3
len: 14
d_gene: -
CDR3nt: TGTGCCAGTAGTATCGGGGGGCTCGGAAACACCATATATTTT
CDR3aa: CASSIGGLGNTIYF

abundance: -
v_gene: TRBV5-5
j_gene: TRBJ1-2
len: 14
d_gene: -
CDR3nt: TGTGCCAGCAGCCTTAGTGATTATAACTATGGCTACACCTTC
CDR3aa: CASSLSDYNYGYTF

abundance: once
v_gene: TRBV6-1
j_gene: TRBJ2-2
len: 15
d_gene: TRBD1
CDR3nt: TGTGCCGCCGCAAAGGAACAGGGGGACACCGGGGAGCTGTTTTTT
CDR3aa: CAAAKEQGDTGELFF

abundance: -
v_gene: TRBV2
j_gene: TRBJ1-3
len: 15
d_gene: -
CDR3nt: TGTGCCAGCAGTGAAGTTGCGGGTTCCGGAAACACCATATATTTT
CDR3aa: CASSEVAGSGNTIYF

abundance: few
v_gene: TRBV7-2
j_gene: TRBJ1-2
len: 15
d_gene: -
CDR3nt: TGTGCCAGCAGCTTAGGAATACAGACCCCACTTGGCTACACCTTC
CDR3aa: CASSLGIQTPLGYTF

abundance: -
v_gene: TRBV15
j_gene: TRBJ1-4
len: 12
d_gene: -
CDR3nt: TGTGCCACCAGCAGAGAAAAAGGGGCCCCCGTTTTT
CDR3aa: CATSREKGAPVF

abundance: -
v_gene: TRBV5-1
j_gene: TRBJ1-1
len: 13
d_gene: -
CDR3nt: TGCGCCAGCAGTTCTGACACCAACACTGAAGCTTTCTTT
CDR3aa: CASSSDTNTEAFF

abundance: -
v_gene: TRBV6-5
j_gene: TRBJ2-5
len: 14
d_gene: -
CDR3nt: TGTGCCAGCAGTTACTTCTCTCCGTCAGAGACCCAGTACTTC
CDR3aa: CASSYFSPSETQYF

abundance: -
v_gene: TRBV5-1
j_gene: TRBJ2-5
len: 16
d_gene: TRBD1
CDR3nt: TGCGCCAGCAGCTTGCCCTTCGGACAGGACCAAGAGACCCAGTACTTC
CDR3aa: CASSLPFGQDQETQYF

abundance: few
v_gene: TRBV28
j_gene: TRBJ1-5
len: 15
d_gene: -
CDR3nt: TGTGCCAGCAGTTTACAGGGCGGAAACAATCAGCCCCAGCATTTT
CDR3aa: CASSLQGGNNQPQHF

abundance: -
v_gene: TRBV5-1
j_gene: TRBJ1-1
len: 14
d_gene: -
CDR3nt: TGCGCCAGCAGCTTGGACAGGTTGAACACTGAAGCTTTCTTT
CDR3aa: CASSLDRLNTEAFF